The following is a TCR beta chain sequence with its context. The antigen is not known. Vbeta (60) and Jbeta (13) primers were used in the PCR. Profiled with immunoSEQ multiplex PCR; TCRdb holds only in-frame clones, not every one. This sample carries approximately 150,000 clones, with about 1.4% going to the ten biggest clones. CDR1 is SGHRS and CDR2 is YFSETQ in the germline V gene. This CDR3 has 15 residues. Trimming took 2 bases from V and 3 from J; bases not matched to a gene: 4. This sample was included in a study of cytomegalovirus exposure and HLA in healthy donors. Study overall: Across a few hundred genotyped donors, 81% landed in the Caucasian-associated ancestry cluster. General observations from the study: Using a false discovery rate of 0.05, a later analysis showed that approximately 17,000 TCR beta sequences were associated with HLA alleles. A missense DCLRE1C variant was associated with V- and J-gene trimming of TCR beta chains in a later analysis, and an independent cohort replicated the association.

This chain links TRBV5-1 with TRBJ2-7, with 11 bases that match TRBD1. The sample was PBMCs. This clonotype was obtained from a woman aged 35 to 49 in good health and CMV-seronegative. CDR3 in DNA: TGCGCCAGCAGCTTAGGACAGGGGGCCGTCTACGAGCAGTACTTC. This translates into CASSLGQGAVYEQYF.